What follows describes a single TCR beta chain. Its antigen is unidentified. From the reads, TCRdb called clonotypes with MiXCR, one entry per CDR3 protein. In the table there are some 940,000 distinct CDR3 sequences, about a third of which are singletons. These data are taken from a study of T cell repertoires in cytomegalovirus infection. The overall study: Alongside well-studied HLA-B-restricted CMV epitopes, recently identified HLA-C-restricted CMV epitopes were also used. A matching HLA type, together with CMV infection, was signaled by public TCR beta signatures.

This CDR3 is 16 amino acids long. Losses at the gene ends were 2 bases for V and 5 bases for J; bases not matched to a gene: 9. Germline lookup yields CDR1 MDHEN and CDR2 SYDVKM. Findings of the study overall: Based on cumulative public TCR beta family frequency, carriers of CMV plus the relevant HLA were identified. CMV-specific TCR beta clonotypes restricted by HLA-C dominated the ex vivo response.

This specimen was cultured CD8+ T cells from PBMCs, taken from culture after CMV antigen stimulation. This TCR came from a human donor in good health (CMV status not recorded). Some clones in this sample may be carry-over from other donors' samples. The V call is TRBV28, the J call TRBJ2-3; TRBD1 agrees at 8 bases. CDR3 region: CASSLGMDRAGDTQYF. CDR3 sequence (DNA): TGTGCCAGCAGTTTAGGCATGGACAGGGCAGGAGATACGCAGTATTTT.